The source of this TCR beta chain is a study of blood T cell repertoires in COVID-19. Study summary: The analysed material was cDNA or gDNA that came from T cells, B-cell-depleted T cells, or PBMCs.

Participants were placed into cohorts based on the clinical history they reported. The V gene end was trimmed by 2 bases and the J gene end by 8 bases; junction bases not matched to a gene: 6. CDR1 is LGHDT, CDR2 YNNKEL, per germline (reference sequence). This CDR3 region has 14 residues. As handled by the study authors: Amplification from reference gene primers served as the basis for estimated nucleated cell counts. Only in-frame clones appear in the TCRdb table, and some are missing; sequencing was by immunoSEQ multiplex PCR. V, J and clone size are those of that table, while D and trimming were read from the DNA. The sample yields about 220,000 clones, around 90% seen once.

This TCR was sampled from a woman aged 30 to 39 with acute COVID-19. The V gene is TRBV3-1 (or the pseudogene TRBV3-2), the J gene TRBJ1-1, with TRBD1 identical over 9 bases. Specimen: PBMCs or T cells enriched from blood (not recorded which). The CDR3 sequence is CASSQNTGTGEAFF. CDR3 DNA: TGTGCCAGCAGCCAAAATACCGGGACAGGGGAAGCTTTCTTT.